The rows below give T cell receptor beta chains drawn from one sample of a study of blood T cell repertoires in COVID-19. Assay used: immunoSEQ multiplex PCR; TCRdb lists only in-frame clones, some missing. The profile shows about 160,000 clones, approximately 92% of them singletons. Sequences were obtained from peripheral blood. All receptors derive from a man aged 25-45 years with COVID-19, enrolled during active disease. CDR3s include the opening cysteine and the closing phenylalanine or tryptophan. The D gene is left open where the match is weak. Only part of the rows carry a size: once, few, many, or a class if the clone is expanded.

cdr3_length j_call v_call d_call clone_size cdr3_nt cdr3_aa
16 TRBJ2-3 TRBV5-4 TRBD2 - TGTGCCAGCAGCCGGGGGGGCCTAGGGGGCACAGATACGCAGTATTTT CASSRGGLGGTDTQYF
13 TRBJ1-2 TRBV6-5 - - TGTGCCAGCAGTTACTCAGGGGGCTATGGCTACACCTTC CASSYSGGYGYTF
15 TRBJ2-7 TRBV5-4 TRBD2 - TGTGCCAGCAGCTTGAATCCTAGCGGGGGCTACGAGCAGTACTTC CASSLNPSGGYEQYF
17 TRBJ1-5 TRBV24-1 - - TGTGCCACCAGTGATTCGGCAGCCGGGGGAAACAATCAGCCCCAGCATTTT CATSDSAAGGNNQPQHF
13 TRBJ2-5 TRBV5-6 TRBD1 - TGTGCCAGCAATCGGGACAGCCAAGAGACCCAGTACTTC CASNRDSQETQYF
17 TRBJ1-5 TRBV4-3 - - TGCGCCAGCAGCCAAGATATTGGGGGAGGGGGCAATCAGCCCCAGCATTTT CASSQDIGGGGNQPQHF
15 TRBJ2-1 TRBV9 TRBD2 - TGTGCCAGCAGCGTCCGGCAGCGGGGGGACAATGAGCAGTTCTTC CASSVRQRGDNEQFF
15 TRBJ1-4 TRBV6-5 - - TGTGCCAGCAGTAAGCCCCGGGACACGGGAGAAAAACTGTTTTTT CASSKPRDTGEKLFF
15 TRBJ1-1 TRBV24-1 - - TGTGCCACCAGTATCGGAGACCCCGAGAGGGCTGAAGCTTTCTTT CATSIGDPERAEAFF
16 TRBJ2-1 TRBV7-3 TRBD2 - TGTGCCAGCAGCCTTAGCGGGAGGGCCATAGCGAATGAGCAGTTCTTC CASSLSGRAIANEQFF
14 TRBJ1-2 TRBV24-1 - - TGTGCCACCAGTGATTTGGCGGCTAACTATGGCTACACCTTC CATSDLAANYGYTF
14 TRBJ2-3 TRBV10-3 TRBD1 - TGTGCCAGCGCCGACAGGGGTGCGCCAGATACGCAGTATTTT CASADRGAPDTQYF
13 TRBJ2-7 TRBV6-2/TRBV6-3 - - TGTGCCAGCAGTTTCGCAGGGATGCGCGAGCAGTACTTC CASSFAGMREQYF
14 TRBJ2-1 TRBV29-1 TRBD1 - TGCAGCGTAATCCTTACTGACAGGGACCATGAGCAGTTCTTC CSVILTDRDHEQFF
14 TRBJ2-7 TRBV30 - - TGTGCCTACCGGTTCACAGGGCCCTCCTACGAGCAGTACTTC CAYRFTGPSYEQYF
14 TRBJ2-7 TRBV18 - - TGTGCCAGCTCACCACCCGGAGTCCGGAGCGAGCAGTACTTC CASSPPGVRSEQYF
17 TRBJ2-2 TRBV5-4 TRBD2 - TGTGCCAGCAGCTCTTTGCGGGGGGCGGGAGACACCGGGGAGCTGTTTTTT CASSSLRGAGDTGELFF
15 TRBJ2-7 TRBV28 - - TGTGCCAGCAGTGGCGAGACAGTTGGTTACTACGAGCAGTACTTC CASSGETVGYYEQYF
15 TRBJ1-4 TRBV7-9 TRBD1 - TGTGCCAGCAGCGTACTTACAGGGGGCAACGAAAAACTGTTTTTT CASSVLTGGNEKLFF
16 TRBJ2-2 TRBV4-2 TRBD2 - TGTGCCAGCAGCCAAGATCGCGCAGGGACTACCCGGGAGCTGTTTTTT CASSQDRAGTTRELFF
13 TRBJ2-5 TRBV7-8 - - TGTGCCAGCAGTTTGACAGACCAAGAGACCCAGTACTTC CASSLTDQETQYF
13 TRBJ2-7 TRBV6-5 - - TGTGCCAGCCGCTATTCGCACTTCTACGAGCAGTACTTC CASRYSHFYEQYF
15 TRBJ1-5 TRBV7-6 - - TGTGCCAGCAGCTTAGTAGGGGATGGCAATCAGCCCCAGCATTTT CASSLVGDGNQPQHF
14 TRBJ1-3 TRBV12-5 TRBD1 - TGTGCTAGCATTAGGGAGCAGGGGGTAAACACCATATATTTT CASIREQGVNTIYF
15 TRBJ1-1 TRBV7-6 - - TGTGCCAGCAGCTCGACTGGACAGTTTTTAACTGAAGCTTTCTTT CASSSTGQFLTEAFF
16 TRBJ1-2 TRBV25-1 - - TGTGCCAGCAGTGATCTTGGGTCAGGTCTGGTGTATGGCTACACCTTC CASSDLGSGLVYGYTF
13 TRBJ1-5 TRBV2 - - TGTGCCAGCAGCCGACAGATAAATCAGCCCCAGCATTTT CASSRQINQPQHF
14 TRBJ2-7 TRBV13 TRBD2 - TGTGCCAGCAGCCCTAGCGGGGGGGCGATTGAGCAGTACTTC CASSPSGGAIEQYF
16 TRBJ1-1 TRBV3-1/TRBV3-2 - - TGTGCCAGCAGCCAAGGGAACTCGGCGGGGTCCACTGAAGCTTTCTTT CASSQGNSAGSTEAFF
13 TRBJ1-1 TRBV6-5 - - TGTGCCAGCAGGGGGGGTTCCGGAACTGAAGCTTTCTTT CASRGGSGTEAFF
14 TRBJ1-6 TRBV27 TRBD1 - TGTGCCAGCAGTTTGAGGGACAGGGCCTCACCCCTCCACTTT CASSLRDRASPLHF
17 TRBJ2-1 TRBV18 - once TGTGCCAGCTCATCTCAAGAGGCGGGCCTCTCCTACAATGAGCAGTTCTTC CASSSQEAGLSYNEQFF
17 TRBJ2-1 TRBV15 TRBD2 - TGTGCCACCAGCAGAGTGCGGGAGCGGGGACCCTACAATGAGCAGTTCTTC CATSRVRERGPYNEQFF
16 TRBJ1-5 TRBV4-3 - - TGCGCCAGCAGCCACGCCTGGACAGATAGCAATCAGCCCCAGCATTTT CASSHAWTDSNQPQHF
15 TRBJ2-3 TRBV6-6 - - TGTGCCAGCAGGGGGCGAGCGTCTAGCACAGATACGCAGTATTTT CASRGRASSTDTQYF
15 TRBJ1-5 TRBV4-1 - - TGCGCCAGCAGCCAAGCCACAGGGCCCCATCAGCCCCAGCATTTT CASSQATGPHQPQHF
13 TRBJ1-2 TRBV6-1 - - TGTGCCAGCAGTGAAACCCCCTCGGGTGGCTACACCTTC CASSETPSGGYTF
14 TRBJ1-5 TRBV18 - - TGTGCCAGCTCGCCCCAGAATCCAGGGCAGCCCCAGCATTTT CASSPQNPGQPQHF
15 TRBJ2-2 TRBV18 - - TGTGCCAGCTCACCTCAGCCCGGGGGCACCGGGGAGCTGTTTTTT CASSPQPGGTGELFF
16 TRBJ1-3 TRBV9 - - TGTGCCAGCAGCGTAGTTGAGGCTAACTCTGGAAACACCATATATTTT CASSVVEANSGNTIYF
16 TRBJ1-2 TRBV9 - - TGTGCCAGCACCCCAGAGGTGGATCTTGAACGGGATGGCTACACCTTC CASTPEVDLERDGYTF
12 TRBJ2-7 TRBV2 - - TGTGCCAGCAGACCCGACACCTACGAGCAGTACTTC CASRPDTYEQYF
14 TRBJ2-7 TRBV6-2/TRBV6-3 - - TGTGCCAGCAGTTACCCCCACGGGACCTACGAGCAGTACTTC CASSYPHGTYEQYF
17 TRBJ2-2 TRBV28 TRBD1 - TGTGCCAGCACTCCCGCGGGACAGGGTTCGAACACCGGGGAGCTGTTTTTT CASTPAGQGSNTGELFF
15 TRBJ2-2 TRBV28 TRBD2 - TGTGCCAGCAGCCTACTAGCGGGAGCGGCCGGGGAGCTGTTTTTT CASSLLAGAAGELFF
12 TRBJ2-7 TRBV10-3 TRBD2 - TGTGCCATCGGGGGGGGTACCTACGAGCAGTACTTC CAIGGGTYEQYF
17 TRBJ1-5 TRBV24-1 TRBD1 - TGTGCCACCAGTGATTTCAAGAGACAGGGCGAAAATCAGCCCCAGCATTTT CATSDFKRQGENQPQHF
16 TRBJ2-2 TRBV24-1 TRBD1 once TGTGCCACCAGTGATTCGACAGGGCGGAACCCCGGGGAGCTGTTTTTT CATSDSTGRNPGELFF
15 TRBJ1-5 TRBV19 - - TGTGCCAGTAGTATAGGGACACGGAGCAATCAGCCCCAGCATTTT CASSIGTRSNQPQHF
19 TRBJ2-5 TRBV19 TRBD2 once TGTGCCAGTAGTATTAGTCCCTCGTTGGGACTAGCGGGAAGGGAGACCCAGTACTTC CASSISPSLGLAGRETQYF
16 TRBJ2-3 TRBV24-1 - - TGTGCCACCAGTGACCCCGGGACACAAAACACAGATACGCAGTATTTT CATSDPGTQNTDTQYF